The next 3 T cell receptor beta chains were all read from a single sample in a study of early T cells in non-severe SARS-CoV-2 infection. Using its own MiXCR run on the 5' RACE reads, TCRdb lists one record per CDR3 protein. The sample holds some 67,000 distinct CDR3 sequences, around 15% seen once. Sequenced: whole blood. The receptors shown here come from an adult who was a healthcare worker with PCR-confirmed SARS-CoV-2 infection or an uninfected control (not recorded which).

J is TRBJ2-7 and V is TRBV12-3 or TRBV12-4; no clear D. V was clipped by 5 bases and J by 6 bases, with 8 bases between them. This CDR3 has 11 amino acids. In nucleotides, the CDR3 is TGTGCCAGCAGTCTAAATTCCGAGCAGTACTTC. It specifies CASSLNSEQYF.

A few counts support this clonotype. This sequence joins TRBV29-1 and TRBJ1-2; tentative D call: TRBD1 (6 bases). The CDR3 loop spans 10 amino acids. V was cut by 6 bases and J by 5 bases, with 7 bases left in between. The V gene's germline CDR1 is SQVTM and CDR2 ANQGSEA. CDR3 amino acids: CSVGQYGYTF. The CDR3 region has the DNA TGCAGCGTAGGACAGTATGGCTACACCTTC.

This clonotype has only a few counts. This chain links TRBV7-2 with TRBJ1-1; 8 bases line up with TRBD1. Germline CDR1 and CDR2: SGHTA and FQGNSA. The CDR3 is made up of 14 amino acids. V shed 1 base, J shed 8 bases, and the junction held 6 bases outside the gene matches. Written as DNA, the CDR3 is TGTGCCAGCAGCTTAGTTAGGACAGGGCCAGAAGCTTTCTTT. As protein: CASSLVRTGPEAFF.